Following are 23 T cell receptor beta chains from one sample sequenced in a study of T cell changes during pregnancy in multiple sclerosis. The method was immunoSEQ multiplex PCR; TCRdb's version includes in-frame clones alone and lacks a portion of them. The profile shows 45,000 to 55,000 clones, roughly 89% of them singletons. Sequencing used peripheral blood, obtained in the first trimester of pregnancy. The receptors stem from a female donor with multiple sclerosis, enrolled in a pregnancy study.

This chain joins TRBV19 and TRBJ2-7, with 10 bases identical to TRBD2. The CDR3 is 15 residues long. The V gene end was trimmed by 5 bases and the J gene end by 4 bases; junction bases not matched to a gene: 8. Looked up from germline, CDR1 is LNHDA and CDR2 is SQIVND (reference sequence). In DNA form, the CDR3 reads TGTGCCAGTAGTTACCAGCTAGCGGGGGAATACGAGCAGTACTTC. It translates to CASSYQLAGEYEQYF.

CDR3 region: CASSFSPADTQYF. In DNA, the CDR3 is TGTGCCAGCAGCTTTAGCCCGGCAGATACGCAGTATTTT. The chain combines TRBV11-2 with TRBJ2-3; no reliable D call. CDR3 size: 13 residues. The V end lost 3 bases, the J end lost 4 bases, and 8 bases lay between the germline ends. Germline-derived CDR1 and CDR2 are SGHAT and FQNNGV. Together with reference TRBV11-2 and TRBJ2-3, the CDR3 gives the full variable domain: EAGVAQSPRYKIIEKRQSVAFWCNPISGHATLYWYQQILGQGPKLLIQFQNNGVVDDSQLPKDRFSAERLKGVDSTLKIQPAKLEDSAVYLCASSFSPADTQYFGPGTRLTVL.

The rearrangement links TRBV9 to TRBJ2-3; a possible D gene is TRBD2 (5 bases). Trimming stripped 0 bases from V and 1 base from J, with 9 bases between. Germline V CDR1 and CDR2: SGDLS, YYNGEE. The CDR3 spans 15 residues. The CDR3 DNA follows: TGTGCCAGCAGCGTAGGAGGAGGAGGCACAGATACGCAGTATTTT. Protein: CASSVGGGGTDTQYF.

The V gene is TRBV5-1, the J gene TRBJ2-7; TRBD1 is a possible D gene (5 bases). CDR1 SGHRS and CDR2 YFSETQ come from the germline V gene. There are 17 residues in the CDR3. V lost 3 bases to trimming and J lost 2 bases, with 21 bases between them. The CDR3 spells CASSSNSGQIIPYEQYF. The CDR3 region has the DNA TGCGCCAGCAGCTCAAACTCCGGACAAATAATCCCCTACGAGCAGTACTTC. The whole variable domain, remainder taken from reference TRBV5-1 and TRBJ2-7, is KAGVTQTPRYLIKTRGQQVTLSCSPISGHRSVSWYQQTPGQGLQFLFEYFSETQRNKGNFPGRFSGRQFSNSRSEMNVSTLELGDSALYLCASSSNSGQIIPYEQYFGPGTRLTVT.

CDR3 bases: TGCGCCAGCAGCTTGTCAGGAGGGCATGAAAAACTGTTTTTT. This sequence encodes CASSLSGGHEKLFF. The chain employs TRBV5-1 and TRBJ1-4; D not resolved. Trimming removed 1 base at V and 6 bases at J, with 10 bases between. CDR3 length equals 14 residues. CDR1 SGHRS and CDR2 YFSETQ come from the germline V gene.

The gene calls are TRBV5-1 and TRBJ2-7; maybe TRBD2 (6 bases). V dropped 1 base and J dropped 7 bases, with 12 bases sitting between them. The CDR3 has 13 amino acids. The germline V gene has CDR1 SGHRS and CDR2 YFSETQ. This CDR3 reads CASSLPGLREQYF. The CDR3 nucleotides read TGCGCCAGCAGCTTGCCAGGACTAAGGGAGCAGTACTTC.

The J gene is TRBJ2-1, the V gene TRBV20-1; TRBD2 is a possible D gene (6 bases). The CDR3 runs 11 residues. Germline V gives CDR1 DFQATT, CDR2 SNEGSKA (reference sequence). V gave up 2 bases and J gave up 10 bases, with 9 bases separating them. The CDR3 spells CSARFAGEQFF. In DNA form, the CDR3 reads TGCAGTGCTAGATTCGCGGGGGAGCAGTTCTTC.

This clone was observed a handful of times. The genes are TRBV28 and TRBJ1-5; D remains unclear. Trimming shortened V by 3 bases and J by 3 bases, and 9 bases separated the two germline ends. CDR3 length: 14 amino acids. Germline V lookup: CDR1 MDHEN, CDR2 SYDVKM. CDR3 sequence: CASSLVSNNQPQHF. The CDR3 DNA follows: TGTGCCAGCAGTTTGGTGAGCAACAATCAGCCCCAGCATTTT.

The chain joins TRBV15 to TRBJ2-7; no clear D gene. Trimming cost V 2 bases and J 4 bases, with 6 bases left between them. Germline assignment: CDR1 LNHNV and CDR2 YYDKDF (reference sequence). The CDR3 spans 12 residues. This CDR3 reads CATSRNRYEQYF. In nucleotides, the CDR3 is TGTGCCACCAGCAGAAACAGATACGAGCAGTACTTC.

This chain links TRBV5-1 with TRBJ1-1; the D is unclear. Deletions cut 0 bases from V and 3 bases from J, with 6 bases between. This CDR3 has 13 residues. The V gene's germline CDR1 is SGHRS and CDR2 YFSETQ. CDR3 amino acids: CASSLGADTEAFF. The DNA of the CDR3 is TGCGCCAGCAGCTTGGGGGCCGACACTGAAGCTTTCTTT. Full variable domain (outside the CDR3, taken from reference TRBV5-1 and TRBJ1-1): KAGVTQTPRYLIKTRGQQVTLSCSPISGHRSVSWYQQTPGQGLQFLFEYFSETQRNKGNFPGRFSGRQFSNSRSEMNVSTLELGDSALYLCASSLGADTEAFFGQGTRLTVV.

The rearrangement links TRBV29-1 to TRBJ2-5; TRBD2 matches at 8 bases. With V trimmed by 4 bases and J by 4 bases, 5 bases remained unmatched. The CDR3 is 13 residues long. The germline CDR1 and CDR2 sequences are SQVTM and ANQGSEA. The CDR3 nucleotides read TGCAGCGTTGGCCGGGGGGGTCCAGAGACCCAGTACTTC. This gives the protein CSVGRGGPETQYF.

The rearrangement joins TRBV7-6 to TRBJ2-5, with 7 positions matching TRBD2. Germline values: CDR1 SGHVS, CDR2 FNYEAQ. This CDR3 comprises 14 residues. With 5 bases clipped from V and 4 bases from J, the junction kept 7 bases outside the gene matches. CDR3 residues: CASSPNSGGETQYF. CDR3 nucleotides: TGTGCCAGCAGCCCAAATTCGGGGGGAGAGACCCAGTACTTC.

The rearrangement joins TRBV27 to TRBJ2-5, with a tentative D call TRBD2 (6 bases). The CDR3 length is 13 residues. The germline V gene has CDR1 MNHEY and CDR2 SMNVEV (reference sequence). V lost 6 bases and J 7 bases, leaving 15 bases between the germline ends. The CDR3 loop reads CASSKTRAGTQYF. DNA of the CDR3: TGTGCCAGCAGCAAGACCCGAGCGGGGACCCAGTACTTC.

The rearrangement joins TRBV18 to TRBJ2-5; tentatively, D is TRBD2 (5 bases). CDR3 length: 15 amino acids. V gave up 3 bases and J gave up 0 bases, with 11 bases separating them. The V gene's germline CDR1 is KGHSH and CDR2 LQKENI. The CDR3: CASSPIMRDQETQYF. In nucleotides, the CDR3 is TGTGCCAGCTCACCCATTATGAGGGACCAAGAGACCCAGTACTTC.

This clone has more than one count but fewer than ten. The chain has TRBV5-4 and TRBJ2-3; D may be TRBD1 (5 bases). Germline V lookup: CDR1 SGHNT, CDR2 YYREEE (reference sequence). CDR3 length: 17 amino acids. Deletions cut 4 bases from V and 4 bases from J, with 22 bases between. The CDR3 loop reads CASSDTRQSLLADTQYF. The CDR3 region has the DNA TGTGCCAGCAGCGACACCCGACAGTCCCTCTTGGCAGATACGCAGTATTTT.

This clone occurred once. V gene TRBV30 combines with J gene TRBJ1-2; TRBD1 aligns across 8 bases. CDR3 size: 15 residues. The trim removed 3 bases at V and 4 bases at J, leaving 10 bases unmatched. The germline V gene encodes CDR1 GTSNPN and CDR2 SVGIG (reference sequence). The CDR3 DNA reads TGTGCCTGGAGCCGATCCACAGGGGGGGGCTATGGCTACACCTTC. Residues: CAWSRSTGGGYGYTF.

This clone showed up just a few times. As DNA, the CDR3 is TGTGCCAGCAGCGTTGACCCCGGGACACCCAGGGGAGGCTACACCTTC. This codes for CASSVDPGTPRGGYTF. The chain links TRBV9 to TRBJ1-2; tentative D call: TRBD1 (6 bases). The germline CDR1 and CDR2 sequences are SGDLS and YYNGEE. CDR3 length: 16 amino acids. V gave up 2 bases and J gave up 8 bases, with 22 bases separating them.

The chain combines TRBV4-1 with TRBJ2-7, with 9 positions matching TRBD1. The CDR3 runs 14 residues. V lost 3 bases to trimming and J lost 3 bases; unmatched junction nucleotides: 3. CDR1 MGHRA and CDR2 YSYEKL come from the germline V gene. CDR3 coding DNA: TGCGCCAGCAGCCAGATGACAGGGGGCTACGAGCAGTACTTC. Residues: CASSQMTGGYEQYF.

The chain links TRBV6-1 to TRBJ2-3; TRBD1 might be the D (6 bases). The length of the CDR3 is 13 residues. CDR1 and CDR2 from the germline V gene are MNHNS and SASEGT. The V end was cut by 8 bases, the J end by 3 bases, with 12 bases between. The CDR3 DNA reads as TGTGCCAGCCGAGGACAGAAAACAGATACGCAGTATTTT. It encodes CASRGQKTDTQYF.

The J gene is TRBJ2-1, the V gene TRBV13; a weak D match, TRBD1 (5 bases). The CDR3 covers 16 residues. Germline loops: CDR1 PRHDT, CDR2 FYEKMQ (reference sequence). V shed 5 bases and J shed 0 bases, with 14 bases lying between them. The CDR3 loop is CASSRLDKSSYNEQFF. The DNA of the CDR3 is TGTGCCAGCAGCCGTCTGGACAAAAGCTCCTACAATGAGCAGTTCTTC.

The chain uses TRBV18 and TRBJ2-3; the D gene is possibly TRBD2 (6 bases). The germline CDR1 and CDR2 sequences are KGHSH and LQKENI. CDR3 length: 16 residues. V was clipped by 4 bases and J by 4 bases, with 18 bases between them. CDR3 nucleotide sequence: TGTGCCAGCTCACAGGCTTTGCGGGGCCCCCCAGATACGCAGTATTTT. Its protein product is CASSQALRGPPDTQYF.

This rearrangement joins TRBV5-1 to TRBJ1-1; D remains ambiguous. With 1 base removed from V and 3 bases from J, the gap between germline ends came to 10 bases. The CDR3 runs to 14 residues. Germline V gene lookup returns CDR1 SGHRS and CDR2 YFSETQ. The CDR3 reads CASSLFSVDTEAFF. In DNA form, the CDR3 reads TGCGCCAGCAGCTTGTTTTCGGTAGACACTGAAGCTTTCTTT.

The chain has TRBV6-5 and TRBJ1-3; D might be TRBD1 (5 bases). Germline CDR1 MNHEY, CDR2 SVGAGI. With 2 bases removed from V and 1 base from J, the gap between germline ends came to 9 bases. This CDR3 has 15 amino acids. This CDR3 is CASSYTGESGNTIYF. CDR3 nucleotide sequence: TGTGCCAGCAGTTACACGGGGGAATCTGGAAACACCATATATTTT.